These T cell receptor beta chains were read from a single sample in a study of blood T cell repertoires in COVID-19. Profiling relied on immunoSEQ multiplex PCR, and the TCRdb table lists in-frame clones only, not all of them. The data hold 130,000 to 150,000 clones, with under 90% observed a single time. The sequenced material came from peripheral blood. The receptors come from a human donor in a cohort sampled during active COVID-19. Each CDR3 is given with its conserved first and last residue. A D gene is named only where the DNA matches it firmly. Not all rows give a size; the values are once, few, many and, for expanded clones, a class.

size,J,V,D,DNA,CDR3
-,TRBJ1-1,TRBV6-5,TRBD1,TGTGCCAGCAGTTACGGGACAGGCGGCAACACTGAAGCTTTCTTT,CASSYGTGGNTEAFF
-,TRBJ2-2,TRBV5-5,-,TGTGCCAGCAGCTTCAAAACCGGGGCCGGGGAGCTGTTTTTT,CASSFKTGAGELFF
-,TRBJ2-3,TRBV10-1,TRBD2,TGCGCCAGCAGCAAGAGCGGGGGGGTGGGAGATACGCAGTATTTT,CASSKSGGVGDTQYF
-,TRBJ2-1,TRBV11-3,TRBD2,TGTGCCAGCAGCCCTCACAGGTTTTCGGGGGGGGAGCAGTTCTTC,CASSPHRFSGGEQFF
-,TRBJ1-2,TRBV12-3/TRBV12-4,-,TGTGCCAGCACCAAGATCGCATCAGGGGGCTACACCTTC,CASTKIASGGYTF
-,TRBJ1-1,TRBV29-1,-,TGCAGCGTTGAAAGGCCGAGGGCTGAAGCTTTCTTT,CSVERPRAEAFF
-,TRBJ1-3,TRBV11-1,TRBD1,TGTGCCAGCAGCCCGGGACAGAAGGTCGGAGCCATATATTTT,CASSPGQKVGAIYF
once,TRBJ2-3,TRBV5-8,TRBD2,TGTGCCAGCAGCTTGGAGCTAGCGGCTAGCACAGATACGCAGTATTTT,CASSLELAASTDTQYF
-,TRBJ2-4,TRBV3-1/TRBV3-2,TRBD1,TGTGCCAGCAGCCAAGTTGGCACAGGGGGCGCTGCCAAAAACATTCAGTACTTC,CASSQVGTGGAAKNIQYF
-,TRBJ1-4,TRBV30,-,TGTGCCTGGAGTTCCGGGACTCATGAAAAACTGTTTTTT,CAWSSGTHEKLFF
-,TRBJ2-7,TRBV10-3,TRBD1,TGTGCCATCAGTGAAACCGGGACAGGGGTCGCCTACGAGCAGTACTTC,CAISETGTGVAYEQYF
-,TRBJ1-5,TRBV3-1/TRBV3-2,-,TGTGCCAGCAGCCAATCCCAGGCAGGGGCGCCCCAGCATTTT,CASSQSQAGAPQHF
-,TRBJ2-1,TRBV19,TRBD1,TGTGCCAGTACTCCGGGACAGGGGTACAATGAGCAGTTCTTC,CASTPGQGYNEQFF
-,TRBJ1-5,TRBV18,TRBD1,TGTGCCAGCTCACCATCAGGGGGCGGTCAGCCCCAGCATTTT,CASSPSGGGQPQHF
once,TRBJ1-1,TRBV27,-,TGTGCCAGCAGACCCCCCTCTTCCCGTAGAAACACTGAAGCTTTCTTT,CASRPPSSRRNTEAFF
-,TRBJ1-3,TRBV18,-,TGTGCCAGCTCACCGACCCAGGGAACTGGAAACACCATATATTTT,CASSPTQGTGNTIYF
-,TRBJ1-1,TRBV7-2,TRBD1,TGTGCCAGCAGATTGGACAGGGGGGCTGAAGCTTTCTTT,CASRLDRGAEAFF
-,TRBJ1-1,TRBV5-4,-,TGTGCCAGCAGCTTAGGCCGGGACACTGAAGCTTTCTTT,CASSLGRDTEAFF
-,TRBJ1-3,TRBV5-1,TRBD1,TGCGCCAGCAGCCCCACAGGGGATAGCTCTGGAAACACCATATATTTT,CASSPTGDSSGNTIYF
-,TRBJ1-1,TRBV19,TRBD1,TGTGCCAGTAGTATAGTAGGGGGCCTGAACACTGAAGCTTTCTTT,CASSIVGGLNTEAFF
-,TRBJ2-7,TRBV5-4,TRBD2,TGTGCCAGCAGCTCGCCGGGGGGGTCCTACGAGCAGTACTTC,CASSSPGGSYEQYF
-,TRBJ2-1,TRBV11-2,TRBD2,TGTGCCAGCAGCGGACTAGTCTCCTACAATGAGCAGTTCTTC,CASSGLVSYNEQFF
-,TRBJ2-5,TRBV4-3,-,TGCGCCAGCAGCCAAGAGAGCTACGTCGGGACCCAGTACTTC,CASSQESYVGTQYF
-,TRBJ1-2,TRBV28,-,TGTGCCAGCAGGAGAGCAGGGAGGTATGGCTACACCTTC,CASRRAGRYGYTF
-,TRBJ1-4,TRBV9,TRBD1,TGTGCCAGCAGCGTAGTAGGAGGGGGCAAGGAAAAACTGTTTTTT,CASSVVGGGKEKLFF
-,TRBJ2-7,TRBV28,-,TGTGCCAGCAGTTTAAGGGGTCCCAGCTCCTACGAGCAGTACTTC,CASSLRGPSSYEQYF
few,TRBJ1-2,TRBV7-9,-,TGTGCCAGCAGCTCAGGGTCTGGCTACACCTTC,CASSSGSGYTF
-,TRBJ1-2,TRBV7-2,TRBD1,TGTGCCAGCAGCTTTCCGGGACAGGCCCAAAACTATGGCTACACCTTC,CASSFPGQAQNYGYTF
-,TRBJ1-2,TRBV6-5,-,TGTGCCGTATCATCGTCCAGGAACTATGGCTACACCTTC,CAVSSSRNYGYTF
few,TRBJ1-6,TRBV27,TRBD1,TGTGCCAGCAGTTTTTGGACAGGCGGCAATTCACCCCTCCACTTT,CASSFWTGGNSPLHF